The 6 T cell receptor beta chains listed next were all sequenced from one sample in a study of vaccination and CD4 T cells after COVID-19. Stated treatment: approximately nine-day PBMC culture with coronavirus spike peptide pools or control peptides (ViraFEST assay). No antigen has been assigned to these receptors. Sequenced with the Oncomine TCR Beta short-read assay was DNA taken from cultured CD4+ T cells. TCRdb passed the PCR reads through MiXCR, listing each CDR3 protein once. The sample has 16,000 or so distinct CDR3 sequences, 55% seen once. The sample taken for sequencing was CD4+ T cells from blood, cultured in vitro. All receptors come from a human donor who had recovered from COVID-19.

A few counts support this clonotype. The chain links TRBV11-3 to TRBJ2-3; D not certain. The V gene's germline CDR1 is SGHNT and CDR2 YENEEA. The V and J ends lost 3 bases and 1 base respectively, with 17 bases between them. This CDR3 is built from 17 residues. CDR3 DNA sequence: TGTGCCAGCAGCTTGAATTTATGGCCCGCCGGCACAGATACGCAGTATTTT. It is translated as CASSLNLWPAGTDTQYF.

This clonotype turned up a few times. The gene calls are TRBV7-8 and TRBJ1-2; TRBD1 aligns across 8 bases. The CDR3 loop spans 14 amino acids. V was pared by 1 base and J by 6 bases, with 4 bases of the junction left unmatched. The V gene's germline CDR1 is SGHVS and CDR2 FQNEAQ. The CDR3 loop reads CASSLGRTGNGYTF. For the CDR3, the DNA is TGTGCCAGCAGCTTAGGACGGACAGGGAATGGCTACACCTTC. The full variable domain, with the rest looked up from reference TRBV7-8 and TRBJ1-2, is GAGVSQSPRYKVAKRGQDVALRCDPISGHVSLFWYQQALGQGPEFLTYFQNEAQLDKSGLPSDRFFAERPEGSVSTLKIQRTQQEDSAVYLCASSLGRTGNGYTFGSGTRLTVV.

This clonotype was seen a few times. The V gene is TRBV28, the J gene TRBJ1-2; D is perhaps TRBD1 (6 bases). This CDR3 has 14 residues. The V gene lost 5 bases and the J gene lost 6 bases, with 16 bases spanning the gap. The germline V gene encodes CDR1 MDHEN and CDR2 SYDVKM. CDR3 DNA: TGTGCCAGCAGTATCCCCGGGGGGGCAAATGGCTACACCTTC. Translating it yields CASSIPGGANGYTF.

The chain couples TRBV7-6 to TRBJ1-5, with D perhaps matching TRBD1 (6 bases). Germline-derived CDR1 and CDR2 are SGHVS and FNYEAQ. Trimming pared 5 bases from V and 9 bases from J, leaving 17 bases between. This CDR3 has 14 residues. DNA of the CDR3: TGTGCCAGCAGCCGACAGGTGGATCTAATGCCCCAGCATTTT. This codes for CASSRQVDLMPQHF.

The chain has TRBV20-1 and TRBJ2-5; D uncertain. The germline V gene encodes CDR1 DFQATT and CDR2 SNEGSKA (reference sequence). This CDR3 is 12 amino acids long. V was pared by 1 base and J by 1 base, with 4 bases between. The CDR3 sequence: CSARVLQETQYF. CDR3 DNA: TGCAGTGCTAGAGTTCTCCAAGAGACCCAGTACTTC.

The genes are TRBV6-1 and TRBJ1-2; D gene ambiguous. Germline V gives CDR1 MNHNS, CDR2 SASEGT. The V gene lost 6 bases and the J gene lost 7 bases, with 12 bases spanning the gap. The CDR3 runs to 12 residues. CDR3 coding DNA: TGTGCCAGCAGGGACGACATTCCTGGCTACACCTTC. Residues: CASRDDIPGYTF.